Sequencing of this T cell receptor beta chain was carried out in a study of CD8 T cells in Susac syndrome. RNA in amounts of about 0.5 to 1 ug was reverse transcribed with random hexamers. It was immunoSEQ multiplex PCR that amplified TCR beta CDR3 across 54 Vbeta and 13 Jbeta. TCRdb itself ran the immunoSEQ multiplex PCR reads through MiXCR, one entry per CDR3 protein. The sample consists of about 130,000 distinct CDR3 sequences, approximately 90% of them appearing once. The CDR3 loop spans 13 amino acids. From germline, CDR1 is SGHKS and CDR2 YYEKEE (reference sequence). V was shortened by 1 base and J by 4 bases, with 8 bases between the two germline ends.

This chain links TRBV5-5 with TRBJ2-5, with D unresolved. This TCR came from a human donor with multiple sclerosis. Sequenced input: CD8+ T cells from PBMCs. The DNA of the CDR3 is TGTGCCAGCAGCTTGACACCTTCAGAGACCCAGTACTTC. Amino acids: CASSLTPSETQYF.